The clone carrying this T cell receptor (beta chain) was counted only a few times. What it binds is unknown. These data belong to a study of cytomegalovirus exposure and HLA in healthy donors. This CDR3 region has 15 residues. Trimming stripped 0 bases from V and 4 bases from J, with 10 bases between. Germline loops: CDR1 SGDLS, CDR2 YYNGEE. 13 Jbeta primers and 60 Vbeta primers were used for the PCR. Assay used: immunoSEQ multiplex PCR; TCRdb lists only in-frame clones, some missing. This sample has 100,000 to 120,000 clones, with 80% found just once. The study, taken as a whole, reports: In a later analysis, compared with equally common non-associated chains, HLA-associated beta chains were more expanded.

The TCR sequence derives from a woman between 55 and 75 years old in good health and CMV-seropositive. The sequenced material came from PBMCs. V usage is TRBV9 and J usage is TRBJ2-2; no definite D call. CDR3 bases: TGTGCCAGCAGCGTAGACGGGTTGGGCACCGGGGAGCTGTTTTTT. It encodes CASSVDGLGTGELFF.